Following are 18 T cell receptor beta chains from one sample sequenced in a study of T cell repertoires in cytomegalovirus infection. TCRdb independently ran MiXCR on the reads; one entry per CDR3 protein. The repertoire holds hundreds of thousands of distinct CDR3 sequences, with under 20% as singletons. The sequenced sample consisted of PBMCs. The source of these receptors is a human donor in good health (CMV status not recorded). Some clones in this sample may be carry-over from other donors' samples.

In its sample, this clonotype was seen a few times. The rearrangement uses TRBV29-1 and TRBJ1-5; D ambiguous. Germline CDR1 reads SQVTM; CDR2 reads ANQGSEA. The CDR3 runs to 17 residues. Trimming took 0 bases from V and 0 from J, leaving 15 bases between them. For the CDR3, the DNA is TGCAGCGTTGAAGATAAAAAAAAAAAACATAGCAATCAGCCCCAGCATTTT. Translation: CSVEDKKKKHSNQPQHF.

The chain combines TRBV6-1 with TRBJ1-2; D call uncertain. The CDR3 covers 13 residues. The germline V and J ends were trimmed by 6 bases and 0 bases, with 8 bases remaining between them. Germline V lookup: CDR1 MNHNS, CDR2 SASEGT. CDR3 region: CASRTNTNYGYTF. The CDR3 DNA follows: TGTGCCAGCAGGACTAACACTAACTATGGCTACACCTTC.

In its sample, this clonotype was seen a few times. CDR3 DNA: TGCGCCAGCAGGTCGGCAAGCACAGATACGCAGTATTTT. Its translation is CASRSASTDTQYF. This chain connects TRBV5-1 to TRBJ2-3; no reliable D call. Trimming left V 5 bases short and J 0 bases short, with 7 bases between. Germline CDR1 and CDR2: SGHRS and YFSETQ. The CDR3 runs to 13 residues.

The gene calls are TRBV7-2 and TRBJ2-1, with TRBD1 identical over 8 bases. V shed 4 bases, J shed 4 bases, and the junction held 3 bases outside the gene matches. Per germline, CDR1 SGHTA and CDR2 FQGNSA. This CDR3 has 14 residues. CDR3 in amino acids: CASSSDRGYNEQFF. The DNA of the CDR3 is TGTGCCAGCAGCTCCGACAGGGGATACAATGAGCAGTTCTTC.

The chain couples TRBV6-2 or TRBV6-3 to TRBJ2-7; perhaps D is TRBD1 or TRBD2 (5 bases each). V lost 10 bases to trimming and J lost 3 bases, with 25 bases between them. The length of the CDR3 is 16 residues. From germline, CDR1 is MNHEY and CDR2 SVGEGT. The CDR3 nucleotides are TGTGCCACAGCGGAACCCCACACAGGAGCTCACTACGAGCAGTACTTC. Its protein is CATAEPHTGAHYEQYF.

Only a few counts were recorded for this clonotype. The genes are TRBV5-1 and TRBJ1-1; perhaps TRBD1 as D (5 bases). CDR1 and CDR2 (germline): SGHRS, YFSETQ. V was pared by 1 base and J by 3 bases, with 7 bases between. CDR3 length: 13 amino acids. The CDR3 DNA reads TGCGCCAGCAGCTTGCAACAGGACACTGAAGCTTTCTTT. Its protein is CASSLQQDTEAFF. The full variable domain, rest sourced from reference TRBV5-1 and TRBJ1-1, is KAGVTQTPRYLIKTRGQQVTLSCSPISGHRSVSWYQQTPGQGLQFLFEYFSETQRNKGNFPGRFSGRQFSNSRSEMNVSTLELGDSALYLCASSLQQDTEAFFGQGTRLTVV.

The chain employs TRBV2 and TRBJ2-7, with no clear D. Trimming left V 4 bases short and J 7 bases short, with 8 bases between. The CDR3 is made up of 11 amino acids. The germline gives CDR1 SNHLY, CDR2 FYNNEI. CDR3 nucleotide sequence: TGTGCCAGCAGTGTTTTGGGGGAGCAGTACTTC. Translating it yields CASSVLGEQYF.

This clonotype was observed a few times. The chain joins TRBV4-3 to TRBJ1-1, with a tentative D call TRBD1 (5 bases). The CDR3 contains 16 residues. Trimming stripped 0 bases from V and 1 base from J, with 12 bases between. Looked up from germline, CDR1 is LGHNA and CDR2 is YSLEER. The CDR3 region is CASSQDLSGKNTEAFF. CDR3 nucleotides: TGCGCCAGCAGCCAAGATCTCTCAGGGAAGAACACTGAAGCTTTCTTT.

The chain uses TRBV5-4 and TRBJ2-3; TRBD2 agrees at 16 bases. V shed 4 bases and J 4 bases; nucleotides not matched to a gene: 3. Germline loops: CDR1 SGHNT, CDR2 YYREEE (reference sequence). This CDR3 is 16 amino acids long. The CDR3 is CASSGGLAGGPDTQYF. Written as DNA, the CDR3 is TGTGCCAGCAGCGGGGGACTAGCGGGGGGGCCAGATACGCAGTATTTT.

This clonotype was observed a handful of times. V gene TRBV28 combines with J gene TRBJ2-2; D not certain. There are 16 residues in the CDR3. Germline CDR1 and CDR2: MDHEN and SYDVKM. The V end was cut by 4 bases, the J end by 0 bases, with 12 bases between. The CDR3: CASSSGPLANTGELFF. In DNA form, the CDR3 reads TGTGCCAGCAGTTCGGGCCCCCTCGCGAACACCGGGGAGCTGTTTTTT.

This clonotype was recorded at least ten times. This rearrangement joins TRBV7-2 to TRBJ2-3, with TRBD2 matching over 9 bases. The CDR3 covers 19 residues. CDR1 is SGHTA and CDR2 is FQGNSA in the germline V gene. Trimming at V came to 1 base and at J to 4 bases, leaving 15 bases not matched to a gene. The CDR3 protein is CASSLVNSGLAGRADTQYF. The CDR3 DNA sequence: TGTGCCAGCAGCTTAGTAAATTCTGGCCTAGCGGGGCGGGCAGATACGCAGTATTTT.

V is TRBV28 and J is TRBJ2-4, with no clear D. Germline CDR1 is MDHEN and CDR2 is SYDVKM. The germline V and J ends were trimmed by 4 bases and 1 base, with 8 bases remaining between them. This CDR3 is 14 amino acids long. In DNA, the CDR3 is TGTGCCAGCAGTTCATCCGGGGCCAAAAACATTCAGTACTTC. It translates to CASSSSGAKNIQYF.

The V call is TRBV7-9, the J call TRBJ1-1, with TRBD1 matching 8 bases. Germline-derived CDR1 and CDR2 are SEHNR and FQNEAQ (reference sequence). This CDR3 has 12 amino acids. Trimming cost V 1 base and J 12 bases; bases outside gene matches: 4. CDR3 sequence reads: CASSLEDRVPFF. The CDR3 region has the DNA TGTGCCAGCAGCTTAGAGGACAGGGTTCCTTTCTTT. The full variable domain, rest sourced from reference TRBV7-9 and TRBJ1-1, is DTGVSQNPRHKITKRGQNVTFRCDPISEHNRLYWYRQTLGQGPEFLTYFQNEAQLEKSRLLSDRFSAERPKGSFSTLEIQRTEQGDSAMYLCASSLEDRVPFFGQGTRLTVV.

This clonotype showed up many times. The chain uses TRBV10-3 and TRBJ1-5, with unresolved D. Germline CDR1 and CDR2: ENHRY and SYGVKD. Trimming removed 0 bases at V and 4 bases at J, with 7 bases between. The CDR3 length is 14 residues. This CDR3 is CAISESTGNQPQHF. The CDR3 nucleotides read TGTGCCATCAGTGAGTCAACCGGGAATCAGCCCCAGCATTTT.

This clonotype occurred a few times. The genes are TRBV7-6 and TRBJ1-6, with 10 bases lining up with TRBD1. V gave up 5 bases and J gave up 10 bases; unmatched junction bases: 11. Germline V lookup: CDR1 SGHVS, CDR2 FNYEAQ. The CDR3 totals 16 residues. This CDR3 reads CASSPRGDRGRSPLHF. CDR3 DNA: TGTGCCAGCAGCCCACGGGGGGACAGGGGACGATCACCCCTCCACTTT.

The CDR3 is CASSARDGNTEAFF. CDR3 nucleotide sequence: TGTGCCAGCAGTGCTCGGGACGGCAACACTGAAGCTTTCTTT. J is TRBJ1-1 and V is TRBV6-1; possibly TRBD1 for D (5 bases). Germline CDR1 and CDR2: MNHNS and SASEGT. This CDR3 spans 14 amino acids. V was trimmed by 4 bases and J by 2 bases, leaving 11 bases between them.

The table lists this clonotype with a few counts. CDR3 in DNA: TGTGCCAGCAGTGCCGAGACCGGGACCGCCATCAGGACCGGGGAGCTGTTTTTT. Protein product: CASSAETGTAIRTGELFF. The chain links TRBV6-1 to TRBJ2-2; perhaps D is TRBD1 or TRBD2 (5 bases each). The CDR3 spans 18 residues. V was cut by 4 bases and J by 5 bases, with 23 bases left in between. CDR1 and CDR2 from the germline V gene are MNHNS and SASEGT.

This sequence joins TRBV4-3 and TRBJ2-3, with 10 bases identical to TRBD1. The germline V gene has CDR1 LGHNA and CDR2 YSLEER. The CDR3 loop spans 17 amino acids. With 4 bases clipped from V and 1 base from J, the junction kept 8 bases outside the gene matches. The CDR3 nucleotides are TGCGCCAGCAGCCCGAGCCTTGGACAGGGGGGCACAGATACGCAGTATTTT. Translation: CASSPSLGQGGTDTQYF.